Following are 13 T cell receptor beta chains from one sample sequenced in a study of monozygotic twins with inflammatory bowel disease. TCRdb reprocessed the 5' RACE reads, keeping one entry per CDR3 protein, no DNA. This listing includes roughly 150,000 distinct CDR3 sequences. Specimen: blood. Receptor source: a human donor with ulcerative colitis or Crohn's disease, or a healthy co-twin of an affected twin (not recorded which).

This chain uses TRBV5-1 with TRBJ2-2. This CDR3 has 15 residues. Germline V gives CDR1 SGHRS, CDR2 YFSETQ. CDR3 protein: CASSNVRKNTGELFF.

The V call is TRBV5-8, the J call TRBJ2-2; lacking DNA, the TRBD2 call made by TCRdb goes unchecked. The germline CDR1 and CDR2 sequences are SGHTS and YDEGEE. The CDR3 has 16 residues. This chain's CDR3 is CASSLRGAPNTGELFF.

This chain connects TRBV7-9 to TRBJ1-1. CDR3 length equals 15 residues. Germline lookup yields CDR1 SEHNR and CDR2 FQNEAQ (reference sequence). The CDR3 loop is CASSLVVGPNTEAFF.

The chain recombines TRBV20-1 with TRBJ2-2; TCRdb calls TRBD1, which cannot be checked without DNA. The CDR3 contains 14 residues. The germline V gene encodes CDR1 DFQATT and CDR2 SNEGSKA (reference sequence). The CDR3 spells CSALKAGDAGELFF.

The genes are TRBV28 and TRBJ1-1; TCRdb names TRBD1, which stays unverified in the absence of DNA. This CDR3 comprises 14 residues. Germline V gene lookup returns CDR1 MDHEN and CDR2 SYDVKM. The CDR3 sequence is CATDRLGMNTEAFF.

The chain joins TRBV27 to TRBJ2-5. Germline V gene lookup returns CDR1 MNHEY and CDR2 SMNVEV (reference sequence). The CDR3 contains 13 residues. This chain's CDR3 is CASSLPNSETQYF.

The chain is built from TRBV7-3 and TRBJ2-3; as DNA is missing, the TRBD2 call by TCRdb cannot be tested. The CDR3 is 16 amino acids. Germline CDR1 SGHTA, CDR2 FQGTGA. Here the CDR3 reads CASSFRLAGGPDTQYF.

This chain links TRBV20-1 with TRBJ1-5; checking the TCRdb D call of TRBD1 is not possible without DNA. This CDR3 is 15 amino acids long. Germline CDR1 DFQATT, CDR2 SNEGSKA (reference sequence). This CDR3 is CSAPQVIYSNQPQHF.

The V gene is TRBV5-1, the J gene TRBJ1-1; TCRdb calls TRBD1, which cannot be checked without DNA. The CDR3 covers 15 residues. Germline CDR1 is SGHRS and CDR2 is YFSETQ. The CDR3 spells CASRGQGVGNTEAFF.

CDR3 residues: CASSLKDNLPLHF. The chain combines TRBV7-2 with TRBJ1-6. CDR1 and CDR2 (germline): SGHTA, FQGNSA. This CDR3 has 13 amino acids.

V is TRBV18 and J is TRBJ2-1; the TCRdb D gene call, TRBD2, has no DNA to confirm it. The germline gives CDR1 KGHSH, CDR2 LQKENI. This CDR3 contains 13 residues. Here the CDR3 reads CASSPVRRNEQFF.

The J gene is TRBJ2-2, the V gene TRBV11-3; TCRdb lists TRBD2, though no DNA is available to test this call. The CDR3 is 15 residues long. From germline, CDR1 is SGHNT and CDR2 YENEEA. CDR3: CASSATGRDTGELFF.

The J gene is TRBJ2-2, the V gene TRBV11-2; the D gene TCRdb calls, TRBD1, cannot be checked with no DNA. The CDR3 spans 18 residues. Per the germline V gene, CDR1 is SGHAT and CDR2 is FQNNGV. CDR3 sequence reads: CASSLLSAGTGYTGELFF.